The 32 T cell receptor beta chains given below trace back to one sample, sequenced in a study of blood T cells in healthy people across ages. A second PCR of about 6 to 11 cycles used a sample-barcoded 5' primer and a J-beta primer mix. TCRdb reprocessed the 5' RACE reads via MiXCR and lists one record per CDR3 protein. Among more than 1,400,000 distinct CDR3 sequences listed, 42% were seen once. Material: blood. The source is a woman aged 18 to 35 in good health.

The chain recombines TRBV3-1 with TRBJ1-2; a possible D gene is TRBD1 (5 bases). Looked up from germline, CDR1 is LGHDT and CDR2 is YNNKEL (reference sequence). V lost 4 bases, J lost 4 bases, and 16 bases lay in between. The CDR3 totals 15 residues. The CDR3 here is CASSRTQGGSYGYTF. For the CDR3, the DNA is TGTGCCAGCAGCCGTACCCAGGGAGGGAGCTATGGCTACACCTTC.

The chain combines TRBV2 with TRBJ2-4; 7 positions agree with TRBD1. There are 16 residues in the CDR3. Germline trimming cut 5 bases from V and 0 bases from J; bases unmatched to any gene: 7. Germline assignment: CDR1 SNHLY and CDR2 FYNNEI. As DNA, the CDR3 is TGTGCCAGCAGTACCCGACAGGGTTTAGCCAAAAACATTCAGTACTTC. Translating it yields CASSTRQGLAKNIQYF.

This clonotype was found a few times. The chain has TRBV20-1 and TRBJ2-7; 7 nucleotides align to TRBD1. Germline V gene data show CDR1 as DFQATT and CDR2 as SNEGSKA (reference sequence). The ends lost 7 bases at V and 7 bases at J; junction bases unmatched: 16. The CDR3 sequence is 14 residues long. CDR3 in amino acids: CSGQGIVGYNEQYF. DNA for the CDR3: TGCAGTGGACAGGGCATTGTGGGGTACAATGAGCAGTACTTC.

This clonotype was counted only a few times. This sequence joins TRBV4-1 and TRBJ1-1; 7 bases match TRBD1. The V and J ends lost 4 bases and 1 base, in that order; junction bases with no gene match: 9. CDR1 and CDR2 from the germline V gene are MGHRA and YSYEKL. This CDR3 has 16 residues. CDR3 DNA: TGCGCCAGCAGCCCTCGACCGGGACAGAGGAACACTGAAGCTTTCTTT. Its translation: CASSPRPGQRNTEAFF.

This clonotype was recorded once. This rearrangement joins TRBV4-2 to TRBJ1-1, with D tentatively TRBD1 (5 bases). This CDR3 is 15 amino acids long. Germline V gives CDR1 LGHNA, CDR2 YNFKEQ. Trimming left V 0 bases short and J 0 bases short, with 8 bases between. CDR3 region: CASSQEGGMNTEAFF. The CDR3 bases are TGTGCCAGCAGCCAAGAGGGGGGTATGAACACTGAAGCTTTCTTT.

This rearrangement joins TRBV30 to TRBJ2-2, with D tentatively TRBD1 (5 bases). The CDR3 is made up of 15 amino acids. The V end was cut by 1 base, the J end by 3 bases, with 12 bases between. In germline, CDR1 is GTSNPN, CDR2 SVGIG (reference sequence). The CDR3: CAWSGGQGYTGELFF. The CDR3 DNA sequence: TGTGCCTGGAGTGGTGGGCAGGGCTACACCGGGGAGCTGTTTTTT.

V usage is TRBV28 and J usage is TRBJ2-7, with 7 bases identical to TRBD2. V gave up 8 bases and J gave up 3 bases; unmatched junction bases: 10. Per the germline V gene, CDR1 is MDHEN and CDR2 is SYDVKM. This CDR3 comprises 14 residues. The CDR3 spells CASARRGNFYEQYF. The CDR3 DNA reads TGTGCCAGCGCCCGGCGGGGGAATTTCTACGAGCAGTACTTC.

The chain recombines TRBV13 with TRBJ1-6; tentatively, D is TRBD1 (6 bases). The V gene's germline CDR1 is PRHDT and CDR2 FYEKMQ (reference sequence). The CDR3 spans 16 residues. Trimming stripped 5 bases from V and 1 base from J, with 12 bases between. The CDR3: CASSDRGTSYNSPLHF. CDR3 sequence (DNA): TGTGCCAGCAGCGACCGGGGGACATCCTATAATTCACCCCTCCACTTT.

The chain combines TRBV11-2 with TRBJ2-2, with TRBD1 identical over 10 bases. The germline V gene has CDR1 SGHAT and CDR2 FQNNGV. With 1 base clipped from V and 7 bases from J, the junction kept 3 bases outside the gene matches. This CDR3 is 15 amino acids long. CDR3 sequence (DNA): TGTGCCAGCAGCTTAGTGACAGGGGGCTACGGGGAGCTGTTTTTT. Translation gives CASSLVTGGYGELFF.

Comment on this clonotype: Germline is not matched at one junction end, which may reflect a read error. The CDR3: CAGSVGQGRLAGANVLTF. The CDR3 DNA sequence: TGTGCCGGCAGCGTGGGACAGGGAAGACTAGCTGGGGCCAACGTCCTGACTTTC. The chain links TRBV9 to TRBJ2-6, with TRBD1 matching 9 bases. The length of the CDR3 is 18 residues. Germline lookup yields CDR1 SGDLS and CDR2 YYNGEE.

The chain employs TRBV4-1 and TRBJ1-1; D is unclear. This CDR3 is built from 13 residues. V was cut by 4 bases and J by 5 bases, with 11 bases left in between. Germline V lookup: CDR1 MGHRA, CDR2 YSYEKL. CDR3 coding DNA: TGCGCCAGCAGCCCTTTTGTTTATACTGAAGCTTTCTTT. As protein: CASSPFVYTEAFF.

Turning to this clonotype: The junction shows a germline mismatch at one end, possibly a read error. V is TRBV20-1 and J is TRBJ1-5, with TRBD1 matching over 8 bases. CDR3 length equals 17 residues. Germline CDR1 is DFQATT and CDR2 is SNEGSKA (reference sequence). In DNA form, the CDR3 reads TGCCGTGCTATCAAGGGGACAGGCAGTTATAGCAATCAGCCCCAGCATTTT. It is translated as CRAIKGTGSYSNQPQHF.

This clonotype has more than one count but fewer than ten. This rearrangement joins TRBV11-2 to TRBJ2-1; 9 positions match TRBD2. CDR1 is SGHAT, CDR2 FQNNGV, per germline. The V and J ends lost 1 base and 5 bases, in that order; junction bases with no gene match: 6. The CDR3 extends over 16 amino acids. CDR3 in DNA: TGTGCCAGCAGCTTAGGACTAGCGGACCTAAACAATGAGCAGTTCTTC. As protein: CASSLGLADLNNEQFF.

This clonotype occurred a few times. V gene TRBV7-3 combines with J gene TRBJ2-3; 13 bases match TRBD2. This CDR3 is 15 amino acids long. After removal of 5 bases from V and 6 bases from J, the junction contained 5 bases not matched to a gene. Germline values: CDR1 SGHTA, CDR2 FQGTGA. CDR3 sequence reads: CASSPLAGGSDTQYF. The CDR3 DNA is TGTGCCAGCAGCCCACTAGCGGGGGGGAGTGATACGCAGTATTTT.

The rearrangement uses TRBV2 and TRBJ2-7; D may be TRBD1 (5 bases). The CDR3 spans 12 residues. The germline CDR1 and CDR2 sequences are SNHLY and FYNNEI. V was pared by 7 bases and J by 3 bases, with 10 bases between. CDR3 DNA: TGTGCCAGCACCGACAGCCGCTACGAGCAGTACTTC. This encodes CASTDSRYEQYF.

This clonotype was detected only a few times. Here the CDR3 DNA reads TGTGCCATCCGTTGGGGGACCGATTCCTACGAGCAGTACTTC. This encodes CAIRWGTDSYEQYF. This sequence joins TRBV10-3 and TRBJ2-7, with D perhaps TRBD1 or TRBD2 (5 bases each). This CDR3 region has 14 residues. V lost 8 bases and J lost 1, with 15 bases in between. Germline CDR1 is ENHRY and CDR2 is SYGVKD.

This clonotype was counted only a few times. J is TRBJ1-2 and V is TRBV27; 7 nucleotides line up with TRBD1. CDR1 MNHEY and CDR2 SMNVEV come from the germline V gene (reference sequence). Germline trimming cut 4 bases from V and 4 bases from J; bases unmatched to any gene: 6. This CDR3 is built from 14 residues. The CDR3 nucleotides read TGTGCCAGCAGTTGGGGCAGGGGGGCCTATGGCTACACCTTC. Protein sequence: CASSWGRGAYGYTF.

The chain recombines TRBV4-1 with TRBJ1-1; no firm D call. Per germline, CDR1 MGHRA and CDR2 YSYEKL. The CDR3 contains 15 residues. Between the trimmed V and J ends, which lost 6 bases and 3 bases, there was a span of 17 bases. CDR3 nucleotides: TGCGCCAGCAGTCAAATGCCTGTAATGGACACTGAAGCTTTCTTT. It is translated as CASSQMPVMDTEAFF.

The V and J genes are TRBV4-1 and TRBJ2-1; the match to TRBD2 covers 10 bases. Unmatched junction bases numbered 7, after V lost 0 bases and J lost 8 bases. Germline V CDR1 and CDR2: MGHRA, YSYEKL. CDR3 length: 16 amino acids. The CDR3 DNA is TGCGCCAGCAGCCAAGATGACAGCGGGAGGGTATATGAGCAGTTCTTC. This sequence encodes CASSQDDSGRVYEQFF.

The chain employs TRBV6-1 and TRBJ2-1; D is unclear. The J call may be incorrect, as the DNA end agrees better with TRBJ2-7. Per germline, CDR1 MNHNS and CDR2 SASEGT. This CDR3 region has 15 residues. As DNA, the CDR3 is TGTGCCAGCACCCCGGACGGAAGCTCCTACAATGAGCAGTACTTC. It translates to CASTPDGSSYNEQYF.

The chain employs TRBV4-1 and TRBJ2-1, with 9 bases identical to TRBD2. Germline V CDR1 and CDR2: MGHRA, YSYEKL. V shed 0 bases, J shed 9 bases, and the junction held 12 bases outside the gene matches. The CDR3 extends over 17 amino acids. The CDR3 sequence is CASSQEAPPSGTVEQFF. The CDR3 DNA is TGCGCCAGCAGCCAAGAGGCCCCGCCTAGCGGGACGGTTGAGCAGTTCTTC.

The sample holds a few counts of this clonotype. The chain has TRBV3-1 and TRBJ1-6; TRBD1 matches 7 bases. The CDR3 consists of 14 residues. CDR1 is LGHDT and CDR2 is YNNKEL in the germline V gene (reference sequence). V shed 8 bases, J shed 7 bases, and the junction held 8 bases outside the gene matches. This CDR3 is CASAFRGGNSPLHF. In nucleotides, the CDR3 is TGTGCCAGCGCTTTCAGGGGGGGAAATTCACCCCTCCACTTT.

The chain recombines TRBV5-1 with TRBJ2-7, with TRBD2 as a possible D gene (5 bases). Germline V gives CDR1 SGHRS, CDR2 YFSETQ. The germline V and J ends were trimmed by 0 bases and 3 bases, with 10 bases remaining between them. This CDR3 comprises 14 residues. CDR3 nucleotide sequence: TGCGCCAGCAGCTTGGATTCGGGGTTCTACGAGCAGTACTTC. Amino acid sequence: CASSLDSGFYEQYF.

This clonotype has just one count. The V gene is TRBV7-9, the J gene TRBJ2-1; D unresolved. V gave up 11 bases and J gave up 10 bases, with 21 bases separating them. The CDR3 covers 13 residues. Looked up from germline, CDR1 is SEHNR and CDR2 is FQNEAQ (reference sequence). This CDR3 reads CAPSHWSESEQFF. CDR3 coding DNA: TGTGCCCCCTCCCACTGGAGCGAGAGCGAGCAGTTCTTC.

The CDR3 loop is CSVIGLAPYEQYF. In DNA, the CDR3 is TGCAGCGTTATCGGACTAGCGCCCTACGAGCAGTACTTC. The V call is TRBV29-1, the J call TRBJ2-7; 9 bases match TRBD2. The CDR3 totals 13 residues. Germline V gene sequence: CDR1 SQVTM, CDR2 ANQGSEA. J lost 2 bases, V lost 5 bases, and 4 bases had no gene match.

The CDR3 coding sequence is TGTGCCAGCAGCTTAGTAGGCGGTCTAGCGGGCTACAATGAGCAGTTCTTC. Amino acid sequence: CASSLVGGLAGYNEQFF. This rearrangement joins TRBV7-9 to TRBJ2-1, with 8 positions matching TRBD2. Per germline, CDR1 SEHNR and CDR2 FQNEAQ (reference sequence). J lost 3 bases, V lost 1 base, and 8 bases had no gene match. The CDR3 is 17 residues long.

This chain uses TRBV25-1 with TRBJ2-7; no definite D call. CDR1 is MGHDK, CDR2 SYGVNS, per germline. V dropped 1 base and J dropped 7 bases, with 20 bases sitting between them. The CDR3 totals 16 residues. The CDR3 here is CASSEFEGTTYNEQYF. CDR3 nucleotides: TGTGCCAGCAGTGAATTCGAAGGCACCACTTACAATGAGCAGTACTTC.

This sequence joins TRBV10-3 and TRBJ2-7, with 10 nucleotides matching TRBD1. Germline trimming cut 4 bases from V and 5 bases from J; bases unmatched to any gene: 2. Germline V gene data show CDR1 as ENHRY and CDR2 as SYGVKD. CDR3 size: 13 residues. Written as DNA, the CDR3 is TGTGCCATCAGTGGTGGACAGGGGGACGAGCAGTACTTC. Translating gives CAISGGQGDEQYF.

The V and J genes are TRBV9 and TRBJ2-7, with 10 bases fitting TRBD2. This CDR3 comprises 14 residues. Germline CDR1 reads SGDLS; CDR2 reads YYNGEE. With 3 bases clipped from V and 2 bases from J, the junction kept 2 bases outside the gene matches. CDR3 in DNA: TGTGCCAGCAGCGCGGGACTAGCGCCCTACGAGCAGTACTTC. Translation gives CASSAGLAPYEQYF.

The CDR3 region has the DNA TGCGCCAGCAGTGATACCCACGGAGAGACAGATACGCAGTATTTT. It translates to CASSDTHGETDTQYF. V usage is TRBV10-2 and J usage is TRBJ2-3; no firm D call. V lost 3 bases and J 3 bases, leaving 13 bases between the germline ends. Germline values: CDR1 WSHSY, CDR2 SAAADI. This CDR3 comprises 15 residues.

The chain recombines TRBV25-1 with TRBJ2-3; no definite D call. CDR3 size: 13 residues. Germline values: CDR1 MGHDK, CDR2 SYGVNS. V lost 0 bases, J lost 6 bases, and 7 bases lay in between. Here the CDR3 reads CASSEYERDTQYF. Here the CDR3 DNA reads TGTGCCAGCAGTGAATATGAGAGGGATACGCAGTATTTT.

The chain is built from TRBV19 and TRBJ1-5; TRBD1 agrees at 9 bases. Germline-derived CDR1 and CDR2 are LNHDA and SQIVND (reference sequence). There are 14 residues in the CDR3. V lost 3 bases to trimming and J lost 6 bases; unmatched junction nucleotides: 3. The CDR3 nucleotides are TGTGCCAGTAGTATGGACAGGGGCGGTCAGCCCCAGCATTTT. Protein: CASSMDRGGQPQHF.